This T cell receptor beta chain was documented in a study of T cells after yellow fever vaccination. General study points: Among primary-vaccination clones, most reappeared after the booster, at 96% for CD4 and around 91% for CD8. The secondary response peaked faster, at day 5 versus 15, but was weaker.

TCRdb reanalysed the 5' RACE reads using MiXCR and keeps one entry per CDR3 protein. The table includes about 580,000 distinct CDR3 sequences, about a sixth detected once. The CDR3 length is 12 residues. Trimming left V 5 bases short and J 4 bases short, with 5 bases between. This clonotype appeared many times. Its antigen is still unknown. This chain connects TRBV12-3 or TRBV12-4 to TRBJ2-2, with D unresolved. The specimen comprised PBMCs, sampled 5 days after the first yellow fever vaccination. The receptor's source is a man younger than 35 who received the YFV17D yellow fever vaccine. The CDR3 sequence is CASSRSTGELFF. The CDR3 DNA reads TGTGCCAGCAGTCGATCCACCGGGGAGCTGTTTTTT.